This note documents a single T cell receptor (beta chain) sequence. The antigen is not known. The PCR employed 60 Vbeta primers together with 13 Jbeta primers. Data came from immunoSEQ multiplex PCR; TCRdb stores just in-frame clones and leaves some out. The sample yields about 200,000 clones, less than 80% seen once. The V end was cut by 2 bases, the J end by 2 bases, with 13 bases between. The germline gives CDR1 SEHNR, CDR2 FQNEAQ (reference sequence). CDR3 length equals 16 residues. This sample was taken from a study of cytomegalovirus exposure and HLA in healthy donors. Turning to the study itself: In a previous analysis, 95 million to 130 million unique TCR beta sequences were found from 150 million to 200 million T cells. Around 81% of around 390 genotyped donors fell in the Caucasian-associated ancestry cluster. Findings and caveats of the study: The authors enumerated some 170 TCR beta chains as linked to cytomegalovirus. Among immune exposure information, only CMV serostatus was available.

The rearrangement links TRBV7-9 to TRBJ2-1, with TRBD1 as a possible D gene (6 bases). The sequenced sample consisted of PBMCs. This TCR was sampled from a girl aged 2 to 10 in good health and CMV-seronegative. The CDR3 is CASSLMTGEPYNEQFF. The DNA for the CDR3 is TGTGCCAGCAGCTTAATGACAGGAGAACCCTACAATGAGCAGTTCTTC.